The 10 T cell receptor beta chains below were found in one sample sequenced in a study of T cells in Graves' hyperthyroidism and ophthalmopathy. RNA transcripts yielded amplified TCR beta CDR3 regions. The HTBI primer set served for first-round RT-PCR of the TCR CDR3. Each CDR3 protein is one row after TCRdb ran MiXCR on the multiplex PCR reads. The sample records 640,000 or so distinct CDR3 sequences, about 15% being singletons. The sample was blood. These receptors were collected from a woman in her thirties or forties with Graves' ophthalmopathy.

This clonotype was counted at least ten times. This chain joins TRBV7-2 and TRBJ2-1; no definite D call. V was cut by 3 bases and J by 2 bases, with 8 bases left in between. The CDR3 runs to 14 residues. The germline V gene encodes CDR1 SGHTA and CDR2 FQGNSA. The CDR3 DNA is TGTGCCAGCAGCTTGCGCCCCCCCTACAATGAGCAGTTCTTC. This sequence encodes CASSLRPPYNEQFF.

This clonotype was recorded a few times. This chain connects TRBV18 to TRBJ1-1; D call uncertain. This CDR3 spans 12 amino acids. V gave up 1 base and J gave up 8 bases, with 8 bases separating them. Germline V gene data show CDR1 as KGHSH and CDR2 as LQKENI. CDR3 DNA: TGTGCCAGCTCACCACTGGACGGGGAAGCTTTCTTT. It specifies CASSPLDGEAFF.

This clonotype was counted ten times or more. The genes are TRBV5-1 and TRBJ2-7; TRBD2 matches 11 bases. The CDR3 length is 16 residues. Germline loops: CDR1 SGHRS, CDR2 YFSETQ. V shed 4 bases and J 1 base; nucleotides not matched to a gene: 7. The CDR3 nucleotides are TGCGCCAGCAGCAAAAAGGGACTAGCGGCGTCCTACGAGCAGTACTTC. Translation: CASSKKGLAASYEQYF.

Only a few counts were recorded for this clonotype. CDR3 DNA: TGTGCCAGTAGTCGCCGTGCAGCGTATAGCAATCAGCCCCAGCATTTT. Protein: CASSRRAAYSNQPQHF. This sequence joins TRBV19 and TRBJ1-5; D is ambiguous. Germline loops: CDR1 LNHDA, CDR2 SQIVND (reference sequence). V lost 5 bases and J 0 bases, leaving 14 bases between the germline ends. The CDR3 loop spans 16 amino acids.

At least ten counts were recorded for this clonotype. The CDR3 DNA reads as TGTGCCAGCAGTCCAGGGGTTGCAGGTTACATCACCCTCCACTTT. Its translation is CASSPGVAGYITLHF. The chain has TRBV27 and TRBJ1-6, with D possibly matching TRBD1 (6 bases). The CDR3 runs 15 residues. Germline CDR1 is MNHEY and CDR2 is SMNVEV (reference sequence). The V gene lost 5 bases and the J gene lost 14 bases, with 22 bases spanning the gap.

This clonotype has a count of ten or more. Written as DNA, the CDR3 is TGTGCTAGTGGTTTGGGTGGGGTCCAAGAGACCCAGTACTTC. Protein sequence: CASGLGGVQETQYF. V and J are TRBV12-5 and TRBJ2-5; D not resolved. The germline V and J ends were trimmed by 1 base and 1 base, with 7 bases remaining between them. The CDR3 has 14 residues. Germline V gives CDR1 LGHNT, CDR2 FRNRAP. Full variable domain (missing parts from reference TRBV12-5 and TRBJ2-5): DARVTQTPRHKVTEMGQEVTMRCQPILGHNTVFWYRQTMMQGLELLAYFRNRAPLDDSGMPKDRFSAEMPDATLATLKIQPSEPRDSAVYFCASGLGGVQETQYFGPGTRLLVL.

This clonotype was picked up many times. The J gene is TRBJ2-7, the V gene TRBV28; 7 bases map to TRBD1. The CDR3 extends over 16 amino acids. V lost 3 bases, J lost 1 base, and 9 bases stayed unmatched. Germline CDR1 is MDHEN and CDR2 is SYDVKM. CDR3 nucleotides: TGTGCCAGCAGTTTCTCCGATCGGGACAGTTCCTACGAGCAGTACTTC. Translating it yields CASSFSDRDSSYEQYF.

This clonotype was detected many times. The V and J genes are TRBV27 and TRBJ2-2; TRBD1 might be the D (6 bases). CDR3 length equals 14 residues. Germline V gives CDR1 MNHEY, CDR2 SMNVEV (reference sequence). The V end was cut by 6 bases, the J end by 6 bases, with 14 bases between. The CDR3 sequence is CASRPKQGPGELFF. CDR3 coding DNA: TGTGCCAGCAGACCTAAACAGGGCCCCGGGGAGCTGTTTTTT.

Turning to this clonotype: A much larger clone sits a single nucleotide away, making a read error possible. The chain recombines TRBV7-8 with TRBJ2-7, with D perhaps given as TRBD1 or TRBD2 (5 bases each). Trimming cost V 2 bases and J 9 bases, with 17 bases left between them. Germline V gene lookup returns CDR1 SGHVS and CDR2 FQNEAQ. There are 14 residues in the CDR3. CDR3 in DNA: TGTGCCAGCAGCTTATGGGCGCAGGGAGACGGGCAGTACTTC. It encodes CASSLWAQGDGQYF.

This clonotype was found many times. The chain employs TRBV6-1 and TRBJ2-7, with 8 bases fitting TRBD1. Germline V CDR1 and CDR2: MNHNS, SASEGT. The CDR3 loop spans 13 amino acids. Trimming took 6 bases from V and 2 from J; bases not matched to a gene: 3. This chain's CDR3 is CASRTGATYEQYF. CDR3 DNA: TGTGCCAGCAGGACAGGGGCGACCTACGAGCAGTACTTC.